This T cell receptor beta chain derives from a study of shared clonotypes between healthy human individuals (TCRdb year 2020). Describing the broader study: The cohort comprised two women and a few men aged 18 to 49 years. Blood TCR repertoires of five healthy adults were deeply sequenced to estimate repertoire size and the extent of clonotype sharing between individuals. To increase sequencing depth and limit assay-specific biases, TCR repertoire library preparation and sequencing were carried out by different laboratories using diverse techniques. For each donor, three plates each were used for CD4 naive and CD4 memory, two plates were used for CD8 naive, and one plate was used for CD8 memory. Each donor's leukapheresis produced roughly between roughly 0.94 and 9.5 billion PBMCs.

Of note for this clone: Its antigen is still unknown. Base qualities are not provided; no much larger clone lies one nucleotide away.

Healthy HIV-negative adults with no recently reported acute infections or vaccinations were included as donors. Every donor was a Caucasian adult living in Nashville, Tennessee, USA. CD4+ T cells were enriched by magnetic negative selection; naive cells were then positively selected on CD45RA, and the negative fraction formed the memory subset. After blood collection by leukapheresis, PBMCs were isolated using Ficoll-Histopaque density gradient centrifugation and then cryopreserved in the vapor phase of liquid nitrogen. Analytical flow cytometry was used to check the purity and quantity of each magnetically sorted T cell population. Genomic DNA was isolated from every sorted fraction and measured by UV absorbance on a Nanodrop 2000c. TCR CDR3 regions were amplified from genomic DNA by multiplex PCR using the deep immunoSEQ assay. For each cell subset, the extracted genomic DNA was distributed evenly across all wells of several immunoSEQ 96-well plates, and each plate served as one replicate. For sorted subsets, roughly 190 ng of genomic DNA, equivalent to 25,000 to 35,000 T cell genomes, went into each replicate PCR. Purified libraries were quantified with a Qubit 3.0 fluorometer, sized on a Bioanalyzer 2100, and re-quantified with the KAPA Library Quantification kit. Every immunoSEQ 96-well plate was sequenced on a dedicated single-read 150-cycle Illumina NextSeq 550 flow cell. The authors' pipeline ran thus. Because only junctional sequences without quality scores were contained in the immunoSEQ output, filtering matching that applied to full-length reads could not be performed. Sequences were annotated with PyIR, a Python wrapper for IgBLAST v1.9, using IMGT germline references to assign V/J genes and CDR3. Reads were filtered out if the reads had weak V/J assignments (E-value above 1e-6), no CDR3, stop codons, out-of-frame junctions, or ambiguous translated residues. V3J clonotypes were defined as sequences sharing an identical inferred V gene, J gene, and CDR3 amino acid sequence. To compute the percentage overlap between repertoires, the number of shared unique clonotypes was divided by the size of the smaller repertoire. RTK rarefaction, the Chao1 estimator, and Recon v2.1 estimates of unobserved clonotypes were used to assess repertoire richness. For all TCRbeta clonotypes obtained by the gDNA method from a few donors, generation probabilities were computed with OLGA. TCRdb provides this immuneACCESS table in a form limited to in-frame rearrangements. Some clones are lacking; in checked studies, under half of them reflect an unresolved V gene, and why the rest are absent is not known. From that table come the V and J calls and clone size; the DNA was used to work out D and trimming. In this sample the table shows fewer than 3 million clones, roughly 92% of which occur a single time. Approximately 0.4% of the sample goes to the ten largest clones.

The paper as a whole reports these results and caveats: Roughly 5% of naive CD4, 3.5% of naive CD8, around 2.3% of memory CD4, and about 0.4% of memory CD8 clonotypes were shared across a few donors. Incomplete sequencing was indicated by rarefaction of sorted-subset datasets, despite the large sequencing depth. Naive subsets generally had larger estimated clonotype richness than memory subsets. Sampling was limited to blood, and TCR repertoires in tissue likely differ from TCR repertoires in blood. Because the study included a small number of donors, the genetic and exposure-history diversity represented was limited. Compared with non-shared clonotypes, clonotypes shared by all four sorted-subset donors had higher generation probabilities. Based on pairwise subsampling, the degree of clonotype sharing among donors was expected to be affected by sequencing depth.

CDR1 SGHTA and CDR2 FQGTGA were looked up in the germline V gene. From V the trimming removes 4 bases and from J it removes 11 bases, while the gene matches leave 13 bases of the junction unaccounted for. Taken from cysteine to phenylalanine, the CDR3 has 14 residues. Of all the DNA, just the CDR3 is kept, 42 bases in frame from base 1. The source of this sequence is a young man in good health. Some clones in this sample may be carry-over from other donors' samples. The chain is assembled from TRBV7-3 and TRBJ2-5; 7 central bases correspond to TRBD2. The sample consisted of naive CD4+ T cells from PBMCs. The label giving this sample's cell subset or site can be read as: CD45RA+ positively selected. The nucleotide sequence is TGTGCCAGCAGCTCCGGACTAGTGGGAGGGGAGCAGTACTTC. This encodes CASSSGLVGGEQYF. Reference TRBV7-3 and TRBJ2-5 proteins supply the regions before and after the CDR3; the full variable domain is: GAGVSQTPSNKVTEKGKYVELRCDPISGHTALYWYRQSLGQGPEFLIYFQGTGAADDSGLPNDRFFAVRPEGSVSTLKIQRTERGDSAVYLCASSSGLVGGEQYFGPGTRLLVL.